This T cell receptor (beta chain) originates from a study of identical twins. Study results and limitations: Beta out-of-frame sequences showed weaker excess twin sharing.

MiXCR was run by TCRdb on the 5' RACE reads, yielding one entry per CDR3 protein. Among 460,000 or so distinct CDR3 sequences listed, 14% were seen once. Concerning this clonotype itself: Its cognate antigen is unknown.

The sample was also reused in another study, on yellow fever vaccine responses in identical twins.

The sequence came from a woman aged 18-35 years in good health. The sample comprised CD4+ T cells sorted from blood.

As DNA, the CDR3 is TGTGCCAGCAGCCCTGGACTAGCGGGAGTGAGCGAGCAGTACTTC. Its protein is CASSPGLAGVSEQYF. This chain connects TRBV7-9 to TRBJ2-7; TRBD2 aligns across 13 bases. CDR1 is SEHNR, CDR2 FQNEAQ, per germline (reference sequence). V was clipped by 5 bases and J by 6 bases; unmatched bases: 7. This CDR3 spans 15 amino acids.